Listed here is a single T cell receptor (beta chain). These data originate in a study of cytomegalovirus exposure and HLA in healthy donors. Germline V gives CDR1 LNHDA, CDR2 SQIVND (reference sequence). This CDR3 spans 15 amino acids. The V end lost 7 bases, the J end lost 3 bases, and 16 bases lay between the germline ends. Only in-frame clones appear in the TCRdb table, and some are missing; sequencing was by immunoSEQ multiplex PCR. The sample holds 90,000 to 150,000 clones, more than 75% seen once. The sequence came from a woman aged 30 to 39 in good health and CMV-seronegative. The rearrangement uses TRBV19 and TRBJ2-1; D possibly corresponds to TRBD2 (6 bases). The sequencing sample was made of PBMCs. The CDR3 loop is CASTLGLGSYNEQFF. CDR3 in DNA: TGTGCCAGTACCCTGGGACTTGGTAGCTACAATGAGCAGTTCTTC.